The 20 T cell receptor beta chains below were found in one sample sequenced in a study of blood T cells in healthy people across ages. A second PCR, run for about 7 to 11 cycles, used a sample-barcoded 5' primer plus a J-beta primer mix. TCRdb called the 5' RACE reads again in MiXCR, with one record for every CDR3 protein. In the table there are about 830,000 distinct CDR3 sequences, approximately 67% of which are singletons. The sequencing input was blood. The receptor source for this set is a man aged 25-45 years in good health.

This rearrangement joins TRBV20-1 to TRBJ2-1; D assignment may be TRBD1 or TRBD2 (6 bases each). Trimming left V 1 base short and J 0 bases short, with 13 bases between. Germline V gene lookup returns CDR1 DFQATT and CDR2 SNEGSKA (reference sequence). This CDR3 is 16 amino acids long. The CDR3 DNA is TGCAGTGCTAGAGGGGGGGCGGGGCCCTCCTACAATGAGCAGTTCTTC. It yields the protein CSARGGAGPSYNEQFF.

The chain links TRBV4-3 to TRBJ1-2, with D possibly TRBD1 on 5 matching bases. The CDR3 covers 16 residues. V lost 0 bases and J lost 5, with 16 bases in between. Germline V gives CDR1 LGHNA, CDR2 YSLEER. In DNA, the CDR3 is TGCGCCAGCAGCCAAGATATGGGGGGTCGCCGGTATGGCTACACCTTC. This sequence encodes CASSQDMGGRRYGYTF.

The chain uses TRBV2 and TRBJ1-2; no definite D call. CDR3 length: 14 residues. The ends were cut back, 7 bases at V and 0 bases at J, with 12 bases in the middle. Germline CDR1 SNHLY, CDR2 FYNNEI. CDR3 coding DNA: TGTGCCAGCACCTGGACTGAAACTAACTATGGCTACACCTTC. Translating it yields CASTWTETNYGYTF.

This clonotype appeared a single time. The V and J genes are TRBV20-1 and TRBJ1-5; 10 bases map to TRBD1. The CDR3 is made up of 16 amino acids. With 5 bases clipped from V and 4 bases from J, the junction kept 11 bases outside the gene matches. Germline V gives CDR1 DFQATT, CDR2 SNEGSKA (reference sequence). The chain's CDR3 is CSAGLLDRGRNQPQHF. Written as DNA, the CDR3 is TGCAGTGCTGGACTACTCGACAGGGGGCGGAATCAGCCCCAGCATTTT.

In this sample, this clonotype turned up once. The chain recombines TRBV25-1 with TRBJ2-2; D possibly corresponds to TRBD2 (5 bases). This CDR3 is built from 16 residues. Germline values: CDR1 MGHDK, CDR2 SYGVNS. Trimming took 2 bases from V and 5 from J, leaving 15 bases between them. DNA for the CDR3: TGTGCCAGCAGTGAACGGCCGGGGTTTCATACCGGGGAGCTGTTTTTT. It translates to CASSERPGFHTGELFF.

J is TRBJ1-2 and V is TRBV12-3 or TRBV12-4; D might be TRBD1 (6 bases). The V and J ends lost 7 bases and 2 bases respectively, with 17 bases between them. The CDR3 is made up of 15 amino acids. The CDR3 bases are TGTGCCAGCACCTTCCGAGGGGGATCCAACTATGGCTACACCTTC. Amino acids: CASTFRGGSNYGYTF.

The rearrangement uses TRBV5-6 and TRBJ1-4; no firm D call. The germline V gene encodes CDR1 SGHDT and CDR2 YYEEEE. The ends were cut back, 4 bases at V and 3 bases at J, with 13 bases in the middle. The CDR3 is made up of 15 amino acids. CDR3 nucleotide sequence: TGTGCCAGCAGCCGACGCTCGGGCCCTAATGAAAAACTGTTTTTT. It encodes CASSRRSGPNEKLFF.

This clonotype was recorded a few times. The rearrangement joins TRBV6-6 to TRBJ2-3, with D uncertain. CDR3 length: 15 residues. The germline V gene has CDR1 MNHNY and CDR2 SVGAGI (reference sequence). Deletions cut 2 bases from V and 0 bases from J, with 9 bases between. CDR3 DNA: TGTGCCAGCAGTTACCTTGGAGACAGCACAGATACGCAGTATTTT. It codes for CASSYLGDSTDTQYF.

A single count supports this clonotype. A much more abundant neighbour one base away suggests this may be a read error. The genes are TRBV4-1 and TRBJ2-7, with 9 bases matching TRBD1. Trimming took 5 bases from V and 7 from J; bases not matched to a gene: 12. This CDR3 spans 15 amino acids. The germline V gene encodes CDR1 MGHRA and CDR2 YSYEKL. CDR3 nucleotides: TGCGCCAGCAGCTCCCGGGACAGGGTTTGGGGTGAGCAGTACTTC. The encoded protein is CASSSRDRVWGEQYF.

This clonotype came up a few times. CDR3 nucleotides: TGTGCCACCAGCAGAGACACAGGGATCCACGAGCAGTACTTC. Translation gives CATSRDTGIHEQYF. The chain is built from TRBV15 and TRBJ2-7; tentatively, D is TRBD1 (6 bases). The CDR3 runs to 14 residues. In germline, CDR1 is LNHNV, CDR2 YYDKDF (reference sequence). The ends were cut back, 0 bases at V and 5 bases at J, with 11 bases in the middle.

This clonotype has just a few counts. The chain uses TRBV28 and TRBJ2-3; 12 bases are a match to TRBD2. The V gene end was trimmed by 4 bases and the J gene end by 6 bases; junction bases not matched to a gene: 2. The CDR3 is made up of 14 amino acids. Germline V gene data show CDR1 as MDHEN and CDR2 as SYDVKM. The CDR3 region has the DNA TGTGCCAGCAGTTCGACTAGCGGGGGTGATACGCAGTATTTT. This gives the protein CASSSTSGGDTQYF.

The chain employs TRBV7-9 and TRBJ2-3, with 9 bases matching TRBD1. The CDR3 contains 15 residues. V lost 5 bases to trimming and J lost 6 bases; unmatched junction nucleotides: 9. Per the germline V gene, CDR1 is SEHNR and CDR2 is FQNEAQ (reference sequence). The CDR3 nucleotides read TGTGCCAGCAGCACCCGGACAGGGGTAATGGATACGCAGTATTTT. Encoded protein: CASSTRTGVMDTQYF.

This clonotype was seen only once. The rearrangement joins TRBV11-1 to TRBJ1-2; D perhaps matches TRBD1 (5 bases). Trimming left V 1 base short and J 2 bases short, with 11 bases between. Germline lookup yields CDR1 SGHAT and CDR2 FQDESV (reference sequence). The CDR3 totals 15 residues. In nucleotides, the CDR3 is TGTGCCAGCAGCTTAGAACTTACAGGAAACTATGGCTACACCTTC. Protein: CASSLELTGNYGYTF. Filled out from reference TRBV11-1 and TRBJ1-2, the complete variable domain reads EAEVAQSPRYKITEKSQAVAFWCDPISGHATLYWYRQILGQGPELLVQFQDESVVDDSQLPKDRFSAERLKGVDSTLKIQPAELGDSAMYLCASSLELTGNYGYTFGSGTRLTVV.

The V and J genes are TRBV5-1 and TRBJ1-2; weak D call: TRBD1 (5 bases). The V gene's germline CDR1 is SGHRS and CDR2 YFSETQ. Between the trimmed V and J ends, which lost 1 base and 6 bases, there was a span of 13 bases. The CDR3 extends over 14 amino acids. As DNA, the CDR3 is TGCGCCAGCAGCTTGAATCGCAGGGAGGATGGCTACACCTTC. Protein sequence: CASSLNRREDGYTF.

This clonotype came up a few times. The V and J genes are TRBV11-2 and TRBJ2-5, with D possibly being TRBD1 (6 bases). The CDR3 is made up of 15 amino acids. The ends were cut back, 1 base at V and 2 bases at J, with 11 bases in the middle. Germline CDR1 reads SGHAT; CDR2 reads FQNNGV. The CDR3 is CASSLANRVQETQYF. As DNA, the CDR3 is TGTGCCAGCAGCTTAGCCAACAGGGTTCAAGAGACCCAGTACTTC.

The rearrangement uses TRBV29-1 and TRBJ1-2; possibly TRBD1 for D (5 bases). This CDR3 is 15 amino acids long. Trimming shortened V by 1 base and J by 5 bases, and 17 bases separated the two germline ends. Germline V gives CDR1 SQVTM, CDR2 ANQGSEA. DNA for the CDR3: TGCAGCGTTGAAGGCGGGCAGGGAGTACGGTATGGCTACACCTTC. Translation: CSVEGGQGVRYGYTF.

The chain joins TRBV4-2 to TRBJ1-4; possible D gene TRBD1, 5 bases. V was trimmed by 4 bases and J by 6 bases, leaving 15 bases between them. The CDR3 consists of 15 residues. Germline V gives CDR1 LGHNA, CDR2 YNFKEQ. CDR3 sequence: CASSPLGDRDEKLFF. The DNA for the CDR3 is TGTGCCAGCAGCCCCCTGGGGGATCGAGATGAAAAACTGTTTTTT.

A remark on this clonotype: Its ends do not fully match the called genes, so a read error is possible. The CDR3 sequence: CAGSVGGGQETQYF. CDR3 sequence (DNA): TGTGCCGGCAGCGTAGGTGGGGGCCAAGAGACCCAGTACTTC. This chain uses TRBV9 with TRBJ2-5; D tentatively reads TRBD1 or TRBD2 (5 bases each). The CDR3 loop spans 14 amino acids. CDR1 and CDR2 (germline): SGDLS, YYNGEE.

V gene TRBV4-1 combines with J gene TRBJ2-7, with 10 bases matching TRBD2. The J call may not be correct, given that the DNA end is closer to TRBJ2-5. The CDR3 has 15 amino acids. From germline, CDR1 is MGHRA and CDR2 YSYEKL. The CDR3 DNA reads as TGCGCCAGCAGCCCGATAGCGGGGGGCCCGGAGACCCAGTACTTC. Translated, it gives CASSPIAGGPETQYF.

The chain combines TRBV2 with TRBJ2-7, with D maybe TRBD1 (6 bases). The germline V gene has CDR1 SNHLY and CDR2 FYNNEI. Trimming pared 7 bases from V and 2 bases from J, leaving 15 bases between. The CDR3 runs to 14 residues. In nucleotides, the CDR3 is TGTGCCAGCAAAACAGGGTGGGGCACCTACGAGCAGTACTTC. Translating gives CASKTGWGTYEQYF.